This entry describes one T cell receptor beta chain. These data are taken from a study of shared clonotypes between healthy human individuals. Germline values: CDR1 GTSNPN, CDR2 SVGIG (reference sequence). The CDR3 has 13 amino acids. V lost 3 bases and J 8 bases, leaving 14 bases between the germline ends. TCRdb keeps only in-frame clones here, not all; method: immunoSEQ multiplex PCR. The sample consists of about 450,000 clones, around 79% of them appearing once. V is TRBV30 and J is TRBJ2-4; a weak D match, TRBD2 (6 bases). The sequence came from a woman aged 40-49 years in good health. Some clones in this sample may be carry-over from other donors' samples. The sample taken for sequencing was PBMCs. The DNA for the CDR3 is TGTGCCTGGAGGTGGCCCGGGAGTTACATTCAGTACTTC. Its translation: CAWRWPGSYIQYF. Full variable domain (rest looked up from reference TRBV30 and TRBJ2-4): SQTIHQWPATLVQPVGSPLSLECTVEGTSNPNLYWYRQAAGRGLQLLFYSVGIGQISSEVPQNLSASRPQDRQFILSSKKLLLSDSGFYLCAWRWPGSYIQYFGAGTRLSVL.